Listed here are 7 T cell receptor beta chains from one sample, sequenced in a study of CD8 T cells in ankylosing spondylitis. The study's findings and limits: Ankylosing spondylitis blood seemed to carry a telltale TCR beta motif made of under ten highly homologous variants.

The antigens for these receptors are not known. TCRdb processed the 5' RACE reads anew with MiXCR; each CDR3 protein has one entry. The sample lists around 770,000 distinct CDR3 sequences, 10% to 15% occurring once. Specimen: blood, either unsorted or a sorted T cell fraction (not recorded which). Every receptor here comes from a male donor with ankylosing spondylitis.

This clonotype has only a few counts. J is TRBJ2-1 and V is TRBV11-2; D not certain. V lost 3 bases and J 2 bases, leaving 8 bases between the germline ends. The germline gives CDR1 SGHAT, CDR2 FQNNGV. The CDR3 loop spans 14 amino acids. The CDR3 bases are TGTGCCAGCAGCTTGCCTCCTGCCTACAATGAGCAGTTCTTC. Amino acids: CASSLPPAYNEQFF.

This clonotype was counted ten times or more. This sequence joins TRBV6-4 and TRBJ2-3; unclear D gene. Trimming stripped 5 bases from V and 2 bases from J, with 11 bases between. The CDR3 totals 14 residues. Germline values: CDR1 MRHNA, CDR2 SNTAGT. DNA of the CDR3: TGTGCCAGCAGTAAGGACCTCACCACAGATACGCAGTATTTT. This codes for CASSKDLTTDTQYF.

This clonotype was found a few times. The V call is TRBV5-1, the J call TRBJ1-4, with 10 bases fitting TRBD1. The CDR3 is made up of 15 amino acids. Germline values: CDR1 SGHRS, CDR2 YFSETQ. After removal of 0 bases from V and 7 bases from J, the junction contained 3 bases not matched to a gene. For the CDR3, the DNA is TGCGCCAGCAGCTTGGAGGGACAGGGGAGTGAAAAACTGTTTTTT. Protein: CASSLEGQGSEKLFF.

This clonotype was recorded at least ten times. V gene TRBV10-3 combines with J gene TRBJ2-5; 7 nucleotides align to TRBD2. This CDR3 is 17 amino acids long. Germline CDR1 is ENHRY and CDR2 is SYGVKD. J lost 1 base, V lost 0 bases, and 8 bases had no gene match. The CDR3 loop reads CAISESRLAESQETQYF. The CDR3 DNA sequence: TGTGCCATCAGTGAGTCGAGGCTAGCGGAGAGCCAAGAGACCCAGTACTTC.

This clonotype was observed once. The chain carries TRBV28 and TRBJ2-7, with 8 bases lining up with TRBD2. This CDR3 is 18 amino acids long. Germline-derived CDR1 and CDR2 are MDHEN and SYDVKM. Trimming cost V 5 bases and J 2 bases; bases outside gene matches: 17. The chain's CDR3 is CASSPPFVLSGDTYEQYF. The CDR3, as DNA: TGTGCCAGCAGTCCCCCGTTTGTCCTTAGCGGGGATACCTACGAGCAGTACTTC.

There are many counts of this clonotype. The V and J genes are TRBV20-1 and TRBJ2-7; tentative D call: TRBD1 (7 bases). V lost 4 bases and J 3 bases, leaving 10 bases between the germline ends. Germline V CDR1 and CDR2: DFQATT, SNEGSKA (reference sequence). The CDR3 sequence is 12 residues long. CDR3 protein: CSAMRDSYEQYF. CDR3 nucleotide sequence: TGCAGTGCTATGCGGGACAGCTACGAGCAGTACTTC.

The V gene is TRBV20-1, the J gene TRBJ2-1; D perhaps matches TRBD2 (6 bases). Germline assignment: CDR1 DFQATT and CDR2 SNEGSKA (reference sequence). This CDR3 has 16 residues. Trimming took 0 bases from V and 7 from J, leaving 19 bases between them. CDR3 sequence: CSARDRRRGGINEQFF. CDR3 coding DNA: TGCAGTGCTAGAGATCGTAGGCGGGGTGGTATAAATGAGCAGTTCTTC.